The 9 T cell receptor beta chains in this list originate from one sample, sequenced in a study of CD8 T cells in ankylosing spondylitis. TCRdb passed the 5' RACE reads through MiXCR, listing each CDR3 protein once. The sample contains more than 60,000 distinct CDR3 sequences, about 6.2% of which appear only once. Sample: synovial fluid, either unsorted or a sorted T cell fraction (not recorded which). These receptors all stem from a male donor with ankylosing spondylitis.

The chain is built from TRBV6-2 or TRBV6-3 and TRBJ2-3; 8 positions match TRBD1. V trimming: 8 bases; J trimming: 1 base; junction bases outside the gene matches: 2. Germline assignment: CDR1 MNHEY and CDR2 SVGEGT. This CDR3 has 13 amino acids. In DNA, the CDR3 is TGTGCCAGCCGGGGACAGGGCACAGATACGCAGTATTTT. As protein: CASRGQGTDTQYF.

This clonotype was detected many times. The J gene is TRBJ1-1, the V gene TRBV7-2; D not certain. V lost 5 bases and J lost 0, with 19 bases in between. In germline, CDR1 is SGHTA, CDR2 FQGNSA. This CDR3 comprises 17 residues. CDR3 loop: CASSLSRSSLMNTEAFF. The DNA for the CDR3 is TGTGCCAGCAGCCTCAGCCGTTCCTCCCTTATGAACACTGAAGCTTTCTTT.

This clonotype appeared many times. V usage is TRBV21-1 and J usage is TRBJ1-5. TRBV21-1 is listed as a pseudogene. The CDR3 extends over 16 amino acids. The CDR3 reads CASSLVRGFGNQPQHF. The CDR3, as DNA: TGTGCCAGCAGTCTTGTACGAGGTTTCGGCAATCAGCCCCAGCATTTT.

This clonotype was counted ten times or more. The rearrangement joins TRBV2 to TRBJ2-7; D is unresolved. The germline gives CDR1 SNHLY, CDR2 FYNNEI. V shed 5 bases and J shed 0 bases, with 17 bases lying between them. This CDR3 is built from 16 residues. This chain's CDR3 is CASSLGPSDASYEQYF. CDR3 coding DNA: TGTGCCAGCAGTTTGGGTCCATCGGATGCCTCCTACGAGCAGTACTTC.

This clonotype was found many times. The J gene is TRBJ1-5, the V gene TRBV28; TRBD1 is a possible D gene (6 bases). CDR3 length: 17 amino acids. Trimming removed 6 bases from V and 4 bases from J, with 22 bases in between. Germline V gene data show CDR1 as MDHEN and CDR2 as SYDVKM. CDR3 amino acids: CASSPPPVVGANQPQHF. DNA of the CDR3: TGTGCCAGCAGCCCCCCTCCGGTGGTGGGGGCGAATCAGCCCCAGCATTTT.

Many counts were recorded for this clonotype. J is TRBJ2-7 and V is TRBV24-1; TRBD1 agrees at 10 bases. J gave up 6 bases and V 5 bases, and 6 bases lay outside the gene matches. CDR1 is KGHDR, CDR2 SFDVKD, per germline. The CDR3 has 14 residues. The CDR3 region is CATSAGQGISEQYF. The CDR3 DNA reads as TGTGCCACCAGTGCGGGACAGGGGATCTCCGAGCAGTACTTC.

This clonotype occurred many times. The genes are TRBV7-8 and TRBJ2-2; 10 bases are shared with TRBD1. Germline-derived CDR1 and CDR2 are SGHVS and FQNEAQ. V lost 5 bases, J lost 7 bases, and 7 bases stayed unmatched. The CDR3 consists of 15 residues. CDR3 DNA sequence: TGTGCCAGCAGCCGGAGACAGGGGGCGGTCGGGGAGCTGTTTTTT. This gives the protein CASSRRQGAVGELFF.

This clonotype was detected a few times. The rearrangement uses TRBV30 and TRBJ1-1, with TRBD1 matching 7 bases. CDR1 is GTSNPN, CDR2 SVGIG, per germline (reference sequence). The CDR3 totals 13 residues. The junction had 8 bases not matched to a gene; V was cut back by 5 bases and J by 5 bases. This CDR3 reads CAWARTGGTEAFF. CDR3 nucleotides: TGTGCCTGGGCCCGGACAGGCGGGACTGAAGCTTTCTTT. The full variable domain, its missing parts supplied by reference TRBV30 and TRBJ1-1, is SQTIHQWPATLVQPVGSPLSLECTVEGTSNPNLYWYRQAAGRGLQLLFYSVGIGQISSEVPQNLSASRPQDRQFILSSKKLLLSDSGFYLCAWARTGGTEAFFGQGTRLTVV.

V usage is TRBV20-1 and J usage is TRBJ2-5; 10 bases map to TRBD2. The V gene's germline CDR1 is DFQATT and CDR2 SNEGSKA (reference sequence). With V trimmed by 6 bases and J by 2 bases, 9 bases remained unmatched. The CDR3 has 15 residues. CDR3 amino acids: CSAGESLAGQETQYF. CDR3 DNA sequence: TGCAGTGCCGGGGAGTCACTAGCGGGACAAGAGACCCAGTACTTC.